One sample yielded the 9 T cell receptor beta chains listed below, sequenced in a study of T-cell reconstitution after alpha-beta-depleted transplantation in children. The TCRbeta library was prepared with unique molecular identifiers. TCRdb called the PCR reads again in MiXCR, with one record for every CDR3 protein. The sample includes hundreds of thousands of distinct CDR3 sequences, about an eighth of them seen just once. The specimen comprised PBMCs, sampled before TCRalphabeta/CD19-depleted stem cell transplant. These TCRs come from a girl aged 2-15 years with congenital amegakaryocytic thrombocytopenia, due to receive a stem cell transplant.

This clonotype was found a few times. The V call is TRBV20-1, the J call TRBJ2-3; D gene uncertain. The length of the CDR3 is 13 residues. The V end was cut by 3 bases, the J end by 0 bases, with 7 bases between. Per germline, CDR1 DFQATT and CDR2 SNEGSKA (reference sequence). Here the CDR3 DNA reads TGCAGTGCTAGTGGCTCTAGCACAGATACGCAGTATTTT. Amino acids: CSASGSSTDTQYF.

V and J are TRBV20-1 and TRBJ2-1, with TRBD1 identical over 8 bases. Trimming removed 6 bases from V and 4 bases from J; junction bases left unmatched: 11. The germline V gene encodes CDR1 DFQATT and CDR2 SNEGSKA (reference sequence). This CDR3 has 15 amino acids. The CDR3 DNA follows: TGCAGTGCCCGAAGGACAGGGCTGCAGTACAATGAGCAGTTCTTC. It yields the protein CSARRTGLQYNEQFF.

The chain combines TRBV2 with TRBJ2-4; the D gene could be TRBD1 or TRBD2 (5 bases each). The germline gives CDR1 SNHLY, CDR2 FYNNEI. V shed 6 bases and J shed 9 bases, with 12 bases lying between them. CDR3 size: 12 residues. CDR3 sequence: CASRGDPVIQYF. CDR3 nucleotides: TGTGCCAGCAGGGGGGATCCAGTCATTCAGTACTTC.

The J gene is TRBJ1-1, the V gene TRBV18, with D perhaps TRBD1 (5 bases). The CDR3 length is 17 residues. Germline CDR1 KGHSH, CDR2 LQKENI. Trimming shortened V by 3 bases and J by 1 base, and 18 bases separated the two germline ends. The CDR3 DNA is TGTGCCAGCTCACCCCCTTTAGGGGAGCGCGGGAACACTGAAGCTTTCTTT. It codes for CASSPPLGERGNTEAFF.

The gene calls are TRBV29-1 and TRBJ2-5, with 10 bases aligning to TRBD2. The CDR3 sequence is 15 residues long. V gave up 2 bases and J gave up 4 bases; unmatched junction bases: 7. Germline CDR1 SQVTM, CDR2 ANQGSEA. CDR3 protein: CSVELAGDERETQYF. The CDR3 region has the DNA TGCAGCGTTGAACTAGCGGGAGACGAGCGAGAGACCCAGTACTTC.

This clonotype was seen repeatedly, ten times or more. V usage is TRBV20-1 and J usage is TRBJ2-5, with 8 positions matching TRBD1. V shed 6 bases and J 3 bases; nucleotides not matched to a gene: 3. Germline CDR1 and CDR2: DFQATT and SNEGSKA (reference sequence). The CDR3 has 12 amino acids. The CDR3 spells CSANRGKETQYF. In nucleotides, the CDR3 is TGCAGTGCAAACAGGGGGAAAGAGACCCAGTACTTC.

The rearrangement links TRBV2 to TRBJ2-1, with D possibly TRBD2 on 5 matching bases. The germline CDR1 and CDR2 sequences are SNHLY and FYNNEI. Trimming cost V 7 bases and J 9 bases, with 13 bases left between them. This CDR3 region has 12 residues. The CDR3 coding sequence is TGTGCCAGCACTATAGCGCCCGGTGAGCAGTTCTTC. Translation: CASTIAPGEQFF.

This clonotype occurred many times. The V and J genes are TRBV29-1 and TRBJ2-1, with a weak D call TRBD1 (5 bases). CDR1 is SQVTM and CDR2 is ANQGSEA in the germline V gene. Trimming took 5 bases from V and 7 from J, leaving 15 bases between them. The CDR3 covers 13 residues. CDR3: CSVSGRVSNEQFF. CDR3 bases: TGCAGCGTTTCTGGCAGGGTCTCGAATGAGCAGTTCTTC.

The chain joins TRBV5-1 to TRBJ2-3; tentative D call: TRBD2 (5 bases). This CDR3 region has 17 residues. V gave up 0 bases and J gave up 0 bases, with 14 bases separating them. Germline V lookup: CDR1 SGHRS, CDR2 YFSETQ. Here the CDR3 reads CASSLVVGGLSTDTQYF. The DNA for the CDR3 is TGCGCCAGCAGCTTGGTCGTTGGCGGGCTTAGCACAGATACGCAGTATTTT. Supplemented by reference TRBV5-1 and TRBJ2-3, the full variable domain reads KAGVTQTPRYLIKTRGQQVTLSCSPISGHRSVSWYQQTPGQGLQFLFEYFSETQRNKGNFPGRFSGRQFSNSRSEMNVSTLELGDSALYLCASSLVVGGLSTDTQYFGPGTRLTVL.